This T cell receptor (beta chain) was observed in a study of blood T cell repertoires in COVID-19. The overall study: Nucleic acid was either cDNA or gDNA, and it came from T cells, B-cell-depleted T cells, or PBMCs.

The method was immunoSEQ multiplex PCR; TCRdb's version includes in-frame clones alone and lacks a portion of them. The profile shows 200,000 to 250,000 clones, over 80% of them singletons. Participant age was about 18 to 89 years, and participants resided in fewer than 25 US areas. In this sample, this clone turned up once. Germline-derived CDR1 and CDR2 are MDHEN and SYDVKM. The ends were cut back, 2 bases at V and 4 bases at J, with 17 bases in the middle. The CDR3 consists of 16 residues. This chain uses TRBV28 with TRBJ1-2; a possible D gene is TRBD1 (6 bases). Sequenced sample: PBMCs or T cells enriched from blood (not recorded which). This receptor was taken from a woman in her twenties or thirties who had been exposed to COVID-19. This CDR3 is CASSLGLTGSSYGYTF. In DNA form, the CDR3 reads TGTGCCAGCAGTTTAGGTCTTACAGGGTCCTCCTATGGCTACACCTTC.